The clone carrying this TCR beta chain was counted once. What it binds is unknown. Germline V gene sequence: CDR1 LNHDA, CDR2 SQIVND (reference sequence). Trimming removed 7 bases at V and 0 bases at J, with 12 bases between. The CDR3 is 15 amino acids. These data originate in a study of T cells in localized non-small cell lung cancer. Overall study results and limits: With higher T cell density in blood came longer overall survival. Uninvolved nearby lung showed the greatest T cell clonality, exceeding that found in tumor. A median of about 50 clones ranked among the top 100 in tumor appeared in adjacent lung. Because sequencing included only one region (of the tumor), heterogeneity remains possible.

Profiled with immunoSEQ multiplex PCR; TCRdb holds only in-frame clones, not every one. The table records about 2,100 clones, about 30% of them present only once. The chain links TRBV19 to TRBJ2-2; tentatively, D is TRBD2 (6 bases). The sample was normal lung tissue next to the tumor, taken before any cancer treatment. This receptor was taken from a male donor at least 60 years old with stage I squamous cell lung carcinoma. The DNA for the CDR3 is TGTGCCAGTAAGGAGGGGCCCACGAACACCGGGGAGCTGTTTTTT. This translates into CASKEGPTNTGELFF.